A selection of T cell receptor beta chains follows, all from one sample in a study of T cell repertoires in cytomegalovirus infection. TCRdb reprocessed the reads with MiXCR, giving one entry per CDR3 protein. The sample lists 110,000 to 150,000 distinct CDR3 sequences, about 31% occurring once. No antigen has been assigned to these receptors. The material sequenced was CD8+ T cells from cultured PBMCs, taken from culture after CMV antigen stimulation. These receptors all stem from a human donor in good health (CMV status not recorded). Some clones in this sample may be carry-over from other donors' samples. The CDR3 runs from the conserved cysteine through the conserved F or W. Each record gives: CDR3 protein, CDR3 DNA, V gene, D gene, CDR3 length, J gene, clone size. A D gene is named only where the DNA matches it firmly. Some rows have no size entry. The others give once, few or many, or a class for an expanded clone.

cdr3_aa: CASSYSATNEKLFF
cdr3_nt: TGTGCCAGCAGCTACAGTGCAACTAATGAAAAACTGTTTTTT
v_call: TRBV6-2/TRBV6-3
d_call: .
cdr3_length: 14
j_call: TRBJ1-4
clone_size: .

cdr3_aa: CASSFPARGTEAFF
cdr3_nt: TGTGCCAGCAGCTTCCCAGCAAGGGGCACTGAAGCTTTCTTT
v_call: TRBV7-9
d_call: .
cdr3_length: 14
j_call: TRBJ1-1
clone_size: .

cdr3_aa: CASSFPPGQGTYEQYF
cdr3_nt: TGTGCCAGCAGTTTCCCCCCGGGACAGGGGACTTACGAGCAGTACTTC
v_call: TRBV12-3/TRBV12-4
d_call: TRBD1
cdr3_length: 16
j_call: TRBJ2-7
clone_size: many

cdr3_aa: CASSPTGGTGTYGYTF
cdr3_nt: TGTGCCAGCAGCCCCACGGGGGGGACAGGGACCTATGGCTACACCTTC
v_call: TRBV7-2
d_call: TRBD1
cdr3_length: 16
j_call: TRBJ1-2
clone_size: many

cdr3_aa: CASSLGLPGHEQYF
cdr3_nt: TGTGCCAGCAGCTTAGGGCTCCCTGGGCACGAGCAGTACTTC
v_call: TRBV7-8
d_call: .
cdr3_length: 14
j_call: TRBJ2-7
clone_size: many

cdr3_aa: CASSPSGAPDTQYF
cdr3_nt: TGTGCCAGCAGCCCGAGTGGGGCCCCAGATACGCAGTATTTT
v_call: TRBV7-6
d_call: .
cdr3_length: 14
j_call: TRBJ2-3
clone_size: .

cdr3_aa: CASSNDMNTEAFF
cdr3_nt: TGTGCCAGTAGTAATGACATGAACACTGAAGCTTTCTTT
v_call: TRBV19
d_call: .
cdr3_length: 13
j_call: TRBJ1-1
clone_size: once

cdr3_aa: CASEWAPGEGYGYTF
cdr3_nt: TGTGCCTCGGAGTGGGCCCCTGGGGAGGGCTATGGCTACACCTTC
v_call: TRBV7-4
d_call: .
cdr3_length: 15
j_call: TRBJ1-2
clone_size: .

cdr3_aa: CASSQVVGLYEQYF
cdr3_nt: TGCGCCAGCAGCCAAGTGGTCGGGCTCTACGAGCAGTACTTC
v_call: TRBV4-1
d_call: .
cdr3_length: 14
j_call: TRBJ2-7
clone_size: few

cdr3_aa: CASSLGQNEAFF
cdr3_nt: TGTGCCAGCAGCTTAGGACAGAATGAAGCTTTCTTT
v_call: TRBV13
d_call: .
cdr3_length: 12
j_call: TRBJ1-1
clone_size: .

cdr3_aa: CASSKARINTDTQYF
cdr3_nt: TGTGCCAGCAGTAAGGCCAGGATAAACACAGATACGCAGTATTTT
v_call: TRBV2
d_call: .
cdr3_length: 15
j_call: TRBJ2-3
clone_size: .

cdr3_aa: CASSYSWGAQETQYF
cdr3_nt: TGTGCCAGCAGTTACTCGTGGGGGGCTCAAGAGACCCAGTACTTC
v_call: TRBV6-2/TRBV6-3
d_call: .
cdr3_length: 15
j_call: TRBJ2-5
clone_size: .

cdr3_aa: CSATDRGPTNQPQHF
cdr3_nt: TGCAGTGCTACCGACAGGGGACCTACCAATCAGCCCCAGCATTTT
v_call: TRBV20-1
d_call: TRBD1
cdr3_length: 15
j_call: TRBJ1-5
clone_size: few

cdr3_aa: CASNGGLTRFNYGYTF
cdr3_nt: TGTGCCAGCAATGGGGGACTTACCCGCTTTAACTATGGCTACACCTTC
v_call: TRBV2
d_call: .
cdr3_length: 16
j_call: TRBJ1-2
clone_size: .

cdr3_aa: CASSAAGLMNTEAFF
cdr3_nt: TGTGCCAGCAGCGCAGCGGGACTGATGAACACTGAAGCTTTCTTT
v_call: TRBV7-6
d_call: .
cdr3_length: 15
j_call: TRBJ1-1
clone_size: many

cdr3_aa: CASSLFGVDNQPQHF
cdr3_nt: TGTGCCAGCAGTTTATTCGGGGTGGACAATCAGCCCCAGCATTTT
v_call: TRBV27
d_call: .
cdr3_length: 15
j_call: TRBJ1-5
clone_size: .

cdr3_aa: CASSLNDEQYF
cdr3_nt: TGTGCCAGCAGCTTAAATGACGAGCAGTACTTC
v_call: TRBV7-4
d_call: .
cdr3_length: 11
j_call: TRBJ2-7
clone_size: .

cdr3_aa: CASSRPGAGNTIYF
cdr3_nt: TGTGCCAGCAGTCGACCTGGGGCTGGAAACACCATATATTTT
v_call: TRBV7-6
d_call: .
cdr3_length: 14
j_call: TRBJ1-3
clone_size: .

cdr3_aa: CASCIQGATEAFF
cdr3_nt: TGTGCCAGCTGTATACAGGGGGCGACTGAAGCTTTCTTT
v_call: TRBV2
d_call: TRBD1
cdr3_length: 13
j_call: TRBJ1-1
clone_size: few

cdr3_aa: CASSEPDREMNTEAFF
cdr3_nt: TGTGCCAGCAGTGAACCTGACAGGGAGATGAACACTGAAGCTTTCTTT
v_call: TRBV6-1
d_call: TRBD1
cdr3_length: 16
j_call: TRBJ1-1
clone_size: .

cdr3_aa: CASSTRDIDYEQYF
cdr3_nt: TGTGCCAGCAGCACCCGGGACATCGACTACGAGCAGTACTTC
v_call: TRBV9
d_call: .
cdr3_length: 14
j_call: TRBJ2-7
clone_size: few

cdr3_aa: CASSLRLAGGLYQETQYF
cdr3_nt: TGTGCCAGCAGCTTACGACTAGCGGGGGGATTGTACCAAGAGACCCAGTACTTC
v_call: TRBV7-7
d_call: TRBD2
cdr3_length: 18
j_call: TRBJ2-5
clone_size: few

cdr3_aa: CASSTSGVYTEAFF
cdr3_nt: TGTGCCAGCAGCACCTCAGGGGTGTACACTGAAGCTTTCTTT
v_call: TRBV7-2
d_call: .
cdr3_length: 14
j_call: TRBJ1-1
clone_size: .

cdr3_aa: CASSQVGRGNEQFF
cdr3_nt: TGTGCCAGCAGCCAAGTTGGGCGGGGCAATGAGCAGTTCTTC
v_call: TRBV14
d_call: .
cdr3_length: 14
j_call: TRBJ2-1
clone_size: medium-sized

cdr3_aa: CASSLTPGGHNEQFF
cdr3_nt: TGTGCCAGCAGCCTTACCCCCGGGGGCCACAATGAGCAGTTCTTC
v_call: TRBV7-6
d_call: .
cdr3_length: 15
j_call: TRBJ2-1
clone_size: .

cdr3_aa: CASSLSWQAEQYF
cdr3_nt: TGTGCCAGCAGTTTATCCTGGCAGGCTGAGCAGTACTTC
v_call: TRBV27
d_call: .
cdr3_length: 13
j_call: TRBJ2-7
clone_size: .

cdr3_aa: CASSPNGVYNEQFF
cdr3_nt: TGTGCCAGCAGCCCCAATGGCGTATACAATGAGCAGTTCTTC
v_call: TRBV14
d_call: .
cdr3_length: 14
j_call: TRBJ2-1
clone_size: .

cdr3_aa: CTITGEGWPDTQYF
cdr3_nt: TGTACCATCACGGGGGAGGGGTGGCCAGATACGCAGTATTTT
v_call: TRBV10-3
d_call: TRBD2
cdr3_length: 14
j_call: TRBJ2-3
clone_size: .

cdr3_aa: CASGSPGGGTDTQYF
cdr3_nt: TGTGCTAGTGGGTCTCCAGGCGGGGGCACAGATACGCAGTATTTT
v_call: TRBV12-5
d_call: .
cdr3_length: 15
j_call: TRBJ2-3
clone_size: many

cdr3_aa: CASSMGALGGYEQYF
cdr3_nt: TGTGCCAGTAGTATGGGGGCCTTGGGTGGCTACGAGCAGTACTTC
v_call: TRBV19
d_call: .
cdr3_length: 15
j_call: TRBJ2-7
clone_size: few

cdr3_aa: CASSLATGSYEQYF
cdr3_nt: TGTGCCAGCAGCTTAGCGACAGGCTCCTACGAGCAGTACTTC
v_call: TRBV7-2
d_call: .
cdr3_length: 14
j_call: TRBJ2-7
clone_size: many

cdr3_aa: CASRQLIGEQYF
cdr3_nt: TGTGCCAGCAGGCAACTCATTGGGGAACAGTATTTT
v_call: TRBV7-8
d_call: .
cdr3_length: 12
j_call: TRBJ2-3
clone_size: many

cdr3_aa: CAKQQVIEAFF
cdr3_nt: TGTGCCAAGCAACAGGTAATCGAAGCTTTCTTT
v_call: TRBV12-3/TRBV12-4
d_call: .
cdr3_length: 11
j_call: TRBJ1-1
clone_size: .

cdr3_aa: CASSIGGIGYTF
cdr3_nt: TGTGCCAGTAGTATAGGAGGGATTGGCTACACCTTC
v_call: TRBV19
d_call: .
cdr3_length: 12
j_call: TRBJ1-2
clone_size: .

cdr3_aa: CASSEEEGGTEAFF
cdr3_nt: TGTGCCAGCAGTGAAGAAGAGGGGGGGACTGAAGCTTTCTTT
v_call: TRBV25-1
d_call: .
cdr3_length: 14
j_call: TRBJ1-1
clone_size: .

cdr3_aa: CASSLAGLTLGNEQFF
cdr3_nt: TGTGCCAGCAGCTTAGCGGGACTGACTCTAGGGAATGAGCAGTTCTTC
v_call: TRBV7-8
d_call: .
cdr3_length: 16
j_call: TRBJ2-1
clone_size: many

cdr3_aa: CASSQGGSRELFF
cdr3_nt: TGTGCCAGCAGCCAAGGGGGCTCTAGGGAGCTGTTTTTT
v_call: TRBV14
d_call: .
cdr3_length: 13
j_call: TRBJ2-2
clone_size: few

cdr3_aa: CASSLGRGRFNEQFF
cdr3_nt: TGTGCCAGCAGCCTGGGCAGGGGGCGATTCAATGAGCAGTTCTTC
v_call: TRBV12-3/TRBV12-4
d_call: TRBD1
cdr3_length: 15
j_call: TRBJ2-1
clone_size: few

cdr3_aa: CASSLWTGYSDTQYF
cdr3_nt: TGTGCCAGCAGTTTGTGGACGGGTTACTCAGATACGCAGTATTTT
v_call: TRBV28
d_call: .
cdr3_length: 15
j_call: TRBJ2-3
clone_size: .

cdr3_aa: CAGSLVADRGSTIYF
cdr3_nt: TGTGCCGGCAGCTTAGTCGCAGATCGGGGAAGCACCATATATTTT
v_call: TRBV11-3
d_call: .
cdr3_length: 15
j_call: TRBJ1-3
clone_size: .

cdr3_aa: CASSLAGVEKLFF
cdr3_nt: TGTGCCAGCAGCTTAGCCGGCGTAGAAAAACTGTTTTTT
v_call: TRBV13
d_call: .
cdr3_length: 13
j_call: TRBJ1-4
clone_size: many

cdr3_aa: CSVEAPGTVYEQYF
cdr3_nt: TGCAGCGTTGAAGCTCCCGGGACGGTCTACGAGCAGTACTTC
v_call: TRBV29-1
d_call: .
cdr3_length: 14
j_call: TRBJ2-7
clone_size: .

cdr3_aa: CASSTTGQVSNQPQHF
cdr3_nt: TGTGCCAGTAGTACGACGGGACAGGTTAGCAATCAGCCCCAGCATTTT
v_call: TRBV19
d_call: TRBD1
cdr3_length: 16
j_call: TRBJ1-5
clone_size: .

cdr3_aa: CASSAGGRETQYF
cdr3_nt: TGTGCCAGCAGCGCGGGGGGGCGAGAGACCCAGTACTTC
v_call: TRBV7-2
d_call: TRBD2
cdr3_length: 13
j_call: TRBJ2-5
clone_size: many

cdr3_aa: CASYDRGVNTEAFF
cdr3_nt: TGTGCCAGCTACGACAGGGGGGTTAACACTGAAGCTTTCTTT
v_call: TRBV6-6
d_call: TRBD1
cdr3_length: 14
j_call: TRBJ1-1
clone_size: once

cdr3_aa: CASSFEAYEQYF
cdr3_nt: TGTGCCAGCAGTTTCGAGGCCTACGAGCAGTACTTC
v_call: TRBV12-3/TRBV12-4
d_call: .
cdr3_length: 12
j_call: TRBJ2-7
clone_size: .

cdr3_aa: CASSFGTGPSMAFF
cdr3_nt: TGTGCCAGCAGTTTTGGGACAGGGCCAAGTATGGCTTTCTTT
v_call: TRBV27
d_call: TRBD1
cdr3_length: 14
j_call: TRBJ1-1
clone_size: .

cdr3_aa: CASSYQEYNEQFF
cdr3_nt: TGTGCCAGCAGTTACCAGGAGTACAATGAGCAGTTCTTC
v_call: TRBV6-6
d_call: .
cdr3_length: 13
j_call: TRBJ2-1
clone_size: .

cdr3_aa: CASSSTRTASTDTQYF
cdr3_nt: TGTGCCAGCAGCTCAACCCGGACAGCTAGCACAGATACGCAGTATTTT
v_call: TRBV7-9
d_call: .
cdr3_length: 16
j_call: TRBJ2-3
clone_size: .

cdr3_aa: CASRLGWLNEQFF
cdr3_nt: TGTGCCAGCCGCTTAGGTTGGCTAAATGAGCAGTTCTTC
v_call: TRBV11-2
d_call: .
cdr3_length: 13
j_call: TRBJ2-1
clone_size: .

cdr3_aa: CASSTLGLAGGNTGELFF
cdr3_nt: TGTGCCAGCAGTACCCTGGGACTAGCGGGGGGCAACACCGGGGAGCTGTTTTTT
v_call: TRBV12-3/TRBV12-4
d_call: TRBD2
cdr3_length: 18
j_call: TRBJ2-2
clone_size: .

cdr3_aa: CASSSWTDQETQYF
cdr3_nt: TGTGCCAGCAGCTCCTGGACGGACCAAGAGACCCAGTACTTC
v_call: TRBV7-2
d_call: .
cdr3_length: 14
j_call: TRBJ2-5
clone_size: few

cdr3_aa: CASSFVPYSGAYEQYF
cdr3_nt: TGTGCCAGCAGCTTCGTTCCGTATTCGGGGGCTTACGAGCAGTACTTC
v_call: TRBV5-6
d_call: .
cdr3_length: 16
j_call: TRBJ2-7
clone_size: few

cdr3_aa: CSAGRTHSGKSSYNEQFF
cdr3_nt: TGCAGTGCGGGAAGAACACACTCCGGGAAAAGCTCCTACAATGAGCAGTTCTTC
v_call: TRBV20-1
d_call: .
cdr3_length: 18
j_call: TRBJ2-1
clone_size: many

cdr3_aa: CASSPGTDTEAFF
cdr3_nt: TGCGCCAGCAGCCCCGGGACGGACACTGAAGCTTTCTTT
v_call: TRBV5-1
d_call: .
cdr3_length: 13
j_call: TRBJ1-1
clone_size: few

cdr3_aa: CASRGGWNTEAFF
cdr3_nt: TGTGCCTCGAGGGGGGGTTGGAACACTGAAGCTTTCTTT
v_call: TRBV19
d_call: .
cdr3_length: 13
j_call: TRBJ1-1
clone_size: .

cdr3_aa: CASSSTSGGFDTQYF
cdr3_nt: TGTGCCAGCAGTTCTACTAGCGGGGGGTTCGATACGCAGTATTTT
v_call: TRBV27
d_call: TRBD2
cdr3_length: 15
j_call: TRBJ2-3
clone_size: many

cdr3_aa: CAISERQGSGNTIYF
cdr3_nt: TGTGCCATCAGTGAGAGACAGGGATCTGGAAACACCATATATTTT
v_call: TRBV10-3
d_call: TRBD1
cdr3_length: 15
j_call: TRBJ1-3
clone_size: .

cdr3_aa: CASSSRGGEEEQYF
cdr3_nt: TGTGCCAGCAGTTCCCGGGGGGGCGAGGAAGAGCAGTACTTC
v_call: TRBV28
d_call: TRBD2
cdr3_length: 14
j_call: TRBJ2-7
clone_size: few

cdr3_aa: CASSYTFQGTSYNEQFF
cdr3_nt: TGTGCCAGCAGTTATACCTTCCAGGGGACCTCCTACAATGAGCAGTTCTTC
v_call: TRBV6-5
d_call: .
cdr3_length: 17
j_call: TRBJ2-1
clone_size: few